This paragraph reports one TCR beta chain. The antigen is unknown. This sample was taken from a study of T-cell memory formation after mild COVID-19. General study findings and limits: There was no confirmation that second-wave clones peaking on day 37 were SARS-CoV-2 specific. CD4+ clones that contracted lay mainly in CM and EM; CD8+ ones lay in EMRA.

TCRdb itself ran the 5' RACE reads through MiXCR, one entry per CDR3 protein. This table has over 350,000 distinct CDR3 sequences, roughly 15% appearing once. Trimming took off 4 bases at V and 6 bases at J, with 11 bases between the two ends. The CDR3 has 13 residues. CDR1 is WNHNN, CDR2 SYGVQD, per germline (reference sequence). The receptor was derived from a man in his late teens or twenties who had mild COVID-19 (a few samples of this study predate the infection). Cell type and time point are not known. Sequencing input: PBMCs or a T cell subset sorted from them (not recorded which). This chain connects TRBV10-1 to TRBJ2-3; D may match TRBD1 or TRBD2 (5 bases each). This CDR3 reads CASSGLGEDTQYF. As DNA, the CDR3 is TGCGCCAGCAGTGGCTTAGGGGAGGATACGCAGTATTTT.